The next 17 T cell receptor beta chains were all read from a single sample in a study of molecular identifiers for immune sequencing clone quantification. TCRdb ran MiXCR on the PCR reads and lists one entry per CDR3 protein. The table shows nearly 650,000 distinct CDR3 sequences, with 25% occurring only once. Sequenced sample: naive CD8+ T cells from blood, with Jurkat cell RNA spiked in. Specified subset: FACS-sorted CD8+CD4-CCR7+CD45RA+ naive T cells. The receptors shown here come from a human donor in good health. Some libraries in this study had Jurkat cell RNA spiked in.

The chain links TRBV19 to TRBJ2-1; 9 bases align to TRBD2. V shed 5 bases, J shed 7 bases, and the junction held 9 bases outside the gene matches. This CDR3 spans 15 amino acids. CDR1 LNHDA and CDR2 SQIVND come from the germline V gene (reference sequence). The CDR3 here is CASSLPAGGGNEQFF. CDR3 DNA sequence: TGTGCCAGTAGTCTCCCAGCGGGAGGAGGGAATGAGCAGTTCTTC.

The chain is built from TRBV5-6 and TRBJ2-7, with D perhaps being TRBD1 or TRBD2 (6 bases each). The V and J ends lost 4 bases and 6 bases respectively, with 11 bases between them. Germline V gives CDR1 SGHDT, CDR2 YYEEEE. CDR3 size: 12 residues. The CDR3 DNA reads TGTGCCAGCAGCCTGGAGGGGGGCGAGCAGTACTTC. Protein product: CASSLEGGEQYF. The full variable domain, rest sourced from reference TRBV5-6 and TRBJ2-7, is DAGVTQSPTHLIKTRGQQVTLRCSPKSGHDTVSWYQQALGQGPQFIFQYYEEEERQRGNFPDRFSGHQFPNYSSELNVNALLLGDSALYLCASSLEGGEQYFGPGTRLTVT.

A word on this clonotype: This may stem from a read error, because a much larger clone lies one nucleotide away. The J gene is TRBJ1-1, the V gene TRBV4-1, with 8 bases lining up with TRBD1. The CDR3 consists of 14 residues. The V segment lost 6 bases and the J segment 5 bases; nucleotides outside the gene matches: 8. Germline V gene data show CDR1 as MGHRA and CDR2 as YSYEKL. This CDR3 is CASSLNRGVTEAFF. In DNA form, the CDR3 reads TGCGCCAGCAGTTTGAACAGGGGGGTTACTGAAGCTTTCTTT.

CDR3 region: CASSYTGGELPSSGNTIYF. The DNA for the CDR3 is TGTGCCAGCAGCTACACAGGGGGCGAACTTCCAAGCTCTGGAAACACCATATATTTT. The chain links TRBV7-9 to TRBJ1-3, with 9 bases matching TRBD1. Germline V gives CDR1 SEHNR, CDR2 FQNEAQ (reference sequence). Trimming removed 4 bases from V and 0 bases from J; junction bases left unmatched: 13. The CDR3 is made up of 19 amino acids.

The CDR3 protein is CASSQEGVAGVYEQYF. CDR3 DNA sequence: TGTGCCAGCAGCCAAGAGGGGGTGGCAGGGGTCTACGAGCAGTACTTC. The chain carries TRBV4-2 and TRBJ2-7, with D possibly TRBD1 on 6 matching bases. Trimming removed 0 bases from V and 3 bases from J, with 15 bases in between. Germline V lookup: CDR1 LGHNA, CDR2 YNFKEQ. The CDR3 length is 16 residues.

This clonotype was counted between two and nine times. V gene TRBV19 combines with J gene TRBJ1-1; D gene unclear. This CDR3 spans 13 amino acids. Trimming pared 3 bases from V and 1 base from J, leaving 6 bases between. Germline-derived CDR1 and CDR2 are LNHDA and SQIVND (reference sequence). CDR3 in DNA: TGTGCCAGTAGTATTTGGCAGAACACTGAAGCTTTCTTT. Protein sequence: CASSIWQNTEAFF.

This clonotype has a single count. One base away lies a much larger clone, so this may be a sequencing read error. The chain couples TRBV4-3 to TRBJ2-7; D ambiguous. Germline CDR1 and CDR2: LGHNA and YSLEER. The CDR3 loop spans 15 amino acids. The CDR3 nucleotides are TGCGCCAGCAGCCAAGGTACCGGCGGAAACTACGCGCAGTACTTC. Protein sequence: CASSQGTGGNYAQYF.

This clonotype appeared many times. The chain employs TRBV25-1 and TRBJ1-5; D gene unclear. Trimming stripped 3 bases from V and 5 bases from J, with 8 bases between. The CDR3 has 13 residues. Germline-derived CDR1 and CDR2 are MGHDK and SYGVNS. CDR3 amino acids: CASSDNGYQPQHF. The CDR3 DNA reads TGTGCCAGCAGTGACAACGGCTATCAGCCCCAGCATTTT.

Regarding this clonotype: This sequence may be a read error, since a much larger clone differs from it by one base. The V call is TRBV4-3, the J call TRBJ1-1, with D perhaps TRBD1 (6 bases). The CDR3 length is 16 residues. V lost 4 bases and J lost 3, with 18 bases in between. Germline V CDR1 and CDR2: LGHNA, YSLEER. The DNA for the CDR3 is TGCGCCAGCAGCCCGAGGATGGGGGCAGGTTACACTGAAGCTTTCTTT. It codes for CASSPRMGAGYTEAFF.

This clonotype was seen more than once but under ten times. The chain joins TRBV29-1 to TRBJ2-3; 11 bases fit TRBD2. Germline V gene sequence: CDR1 SQVTM, CDR2 ANQGSEA. CDR3 length equals 13 residues. J was trimmed by 4 bases and V by 5 bases; bases with no gene match: 2. In nucleotides, the CDR3 is TGCAGCGTTACTAGCGGGGGTTCAGATACGCAGTATTTT. It is translated as CSVTSGGSDTQYF.

Regarding this clonotype: At one boundary the junction diverges from the germline segment, which might be a read error. The CDR3 here is CASSLWDNPGELLF. As DNA, the CDR3 is TGTGCCAGCAGCTTGTGGGACAATCCCGGGGAGCTGCTTTTT. The rearrangement links TRBV5-3 to TRBJ2-2, with a tentative D call TRBD1 (6 bases). TRBV5-3 is an open reading frame, and its role is uncertain. This CDR3 contains 14 residues.

This clonotype was seen at least ten times. This sequence joins TRBV20-1 and TRBJ2-7; the match to TRBD1 covers 7 bases. This CDR3 spans 11 amino acids. Germline CDR1 DFQATT, CDR2 SNEGSKA (reference sequence). Trimming removed 1 base from V and 11 bases from J; junction bases left unmatched: 5. The CDR3 sequence is CSARATGDEYF. Written as DNA, the CDR3 is TGCAGTGCTAGAGCCACAGGGGACGAGTACTTC.

The chain uses TRBV20-1 and TRBJ2-7; 8 bases align to TRBD2. Trimming at V came to 5 bases and at J to 7 bases, leaving 16 bases not matched to a gene. Germline CDR1 is DFQATT and CDR2 is SNEGSKA (reference sequence). The CDR3 loop spans 15 amino acids. CDR3 loop: CSALTPGLVVREQYF. CDR3 in DNA: TGCAGTGCTTTGACCCCGGGACTAGTGGTGCGGGAGCAGTACTTC.

The rearrangement links TRBV29-1 to TRBJ2-7, with 10 bases identical to TRBD2. The germline CDR1 and CDR2 sequences are SQVTM and ANQGSEA. The CDR3 has 14 residues. The ends lost 7 bases at V and 3 bases at J; junction bases unmatched: 9. The CDR3 bases are TGCAGCGCCTCCCTAGCGGGAGAGTACTACGAGCAGTACTTC. The encoded protein is CSASLAGEYYEQYF.

A remark on this clonotype: The junction and the germline gene differ at one end; a read error may be behind it. The chain uses TRBV7-2 and TRBJ1-1, with no clear D. CDR1 SGHTA and CDR2 FQGNSA come from the germline V gene. There are 13 residues in the CDR3. CDR3 nucleotide sequence: TGTGCCGGCAGCTTATGGGGGAACACTGAAGCTTTCTTT. Its protein product is CAGSLWGNTEAFF.

This clonotype was observed at least ten times. The rearrangement links TRBV7-3 to TRBJ2-5; D is possibly TRBD1 or TRBD2 (6 bases each). Germline CDR1 SGHTA, CDR2 FQGTGA. V was clipped by 2 bases and J by 3 bases, with 16 bases between them. The CDR3 is 16 amino acids. Here the CDR3 DNA reads TGTGCCAGCAGCTTAGGCTACAACAGGGAGGAAGAGACCCAGTACTTC. This translates into CASSLGYNREEETQYF.

This chain links TRBV12-3 or TRBV12-4 with TRBJ2-2; D tentatively fits TRBD1 or TRBD2 (5 bases each). V was cut by 4 bases and J by 5 bases, with 23 bases left in between. CDR3 length: 18 amino acids. Here the CDR3 reads CASSSTTNWGRGTGELFF. The DNA for the CDR3 is TGTGCCAGCAGTTCAACCACCAACTGGGGCCGGGGAACCGGGGAGCTGTTTTTT.